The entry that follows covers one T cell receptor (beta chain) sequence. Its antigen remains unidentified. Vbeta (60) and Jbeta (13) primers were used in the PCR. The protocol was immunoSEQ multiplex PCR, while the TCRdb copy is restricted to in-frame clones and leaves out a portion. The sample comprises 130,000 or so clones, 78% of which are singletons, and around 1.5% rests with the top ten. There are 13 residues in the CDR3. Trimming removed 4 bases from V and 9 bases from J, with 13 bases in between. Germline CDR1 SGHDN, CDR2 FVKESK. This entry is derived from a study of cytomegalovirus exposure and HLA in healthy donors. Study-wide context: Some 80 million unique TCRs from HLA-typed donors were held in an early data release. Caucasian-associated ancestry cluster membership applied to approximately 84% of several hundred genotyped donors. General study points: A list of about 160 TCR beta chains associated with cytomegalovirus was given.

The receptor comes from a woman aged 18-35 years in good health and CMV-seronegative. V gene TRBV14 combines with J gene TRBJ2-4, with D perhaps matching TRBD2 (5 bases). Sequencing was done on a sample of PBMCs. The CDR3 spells CASSREIRGIQYF. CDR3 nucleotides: TGTGCCAGCAGCCGGGAGATTCGGGGCATTCAGTACTTC.